The sample holds many counts of the clone carrying this T cell receptor beta chain. The antigen remains unidentified. The CDR3 spans 13 residues. V dropped 6 bases and J dropped 2 bases, with 8 bases sitting between them. Germline V lookup: CDR1 SNHLY, CDR2 FYNNEI. The data are from a study of regulatory T cells in long-lasting Graves disease. Study conclusions and caveats: Preferential use of TRBV28, TRBJ1-2 and TRBJ2-5 was seen in persistent disease.

In building TCR beta libraries, iRepertoire HTBI primers were used together with Arm-PCR of CDR3 regions. TCRdb used MiXCR to reprocess the multiplex PCR reads, holding one entry per CDR3 protein. Of a few hundred thousand distinct CDR3 sequences listed, 13% to 15% are singletons. Time point defined: newly diagnosed GD, antithyroid drugs for less than 3 months. From RNA extracted from PBMCs, the TCR library was made. The same data also contributed to another study, on T cells in Graves' hyperthyroidism and ophthalmopathy.

The gene calls are TRBV2 and TRBJ1-5, with D possibly TRBD1 on 5 matching bases. This sample comprised peripheral blood mononuclear cells (PBMCs), obtained at new diagnosis, from a patient treated with antithyroid drugs. The TCR comes from a woman in her 50s with Graves disease. The CDR3 sequence: CASRQEGNQPQHF. In DNA, the CDR3 is TGTGCCAGCAGACAGGAGGGCAATCAGCCCCAGCATTTT.